Described below is a single T cell receptor beta chain sequence and its context. Its antigen is still unknown. The data belong to a study of cytomegalovirus exposure and HLA in healthy donors. Broader study findings: It is likely that the observed cluster of highly shared sequence variants was a sequencing artifact.

V shed 4 bases and J shed 8 bases, with 17 bases lying between them. The CDR3 totals 14 residues. Germline values: CDR1 MDHEN, CDR2 SYDVKM. The PCR was carried out with 60 Vbeta primers and 13 Jbeta primers. Data came from immunoSEQ multiplex PCR; TCRdb stores just in-frame clones and leaves some out. The sample shows roughly 290,000 clones, roughly 89% of them seen only once. This clonotype was sampled from a woman aged 18-29 years in good health and CMV-seronegative. The chain joins TRBV28 to TRBJ1-2, with a tentative D call TRBD1 (5 bases). Sequencing was done on a sample of PBMCs. CDR3 coding DNA: TGTGCCAGCAGTTCGTACAGGTCTGGGAACGGCTACACCTTC. This encodes CASSSYRSGNGYTF.